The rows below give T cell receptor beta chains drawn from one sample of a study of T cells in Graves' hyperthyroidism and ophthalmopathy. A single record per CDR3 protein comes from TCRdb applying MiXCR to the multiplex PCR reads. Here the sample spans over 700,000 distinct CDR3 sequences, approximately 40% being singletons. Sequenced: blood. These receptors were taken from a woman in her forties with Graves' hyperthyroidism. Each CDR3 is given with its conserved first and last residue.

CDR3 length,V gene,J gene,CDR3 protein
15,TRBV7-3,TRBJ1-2,CASSSNSPDTYGYTF
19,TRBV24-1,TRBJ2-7,CASSVTGLAGKGSSYEQYF
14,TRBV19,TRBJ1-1,CASSMGTDLLGAFF
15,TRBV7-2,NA,CASSPRGTGSVEQFF
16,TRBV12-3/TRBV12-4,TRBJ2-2,CASSLFRVAGTGELFF
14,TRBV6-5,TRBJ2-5,CTSRPGQGTGTQYF
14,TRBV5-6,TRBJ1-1,CASSLDGRNTEAFF
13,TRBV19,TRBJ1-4,CASSIGNDEKLFF
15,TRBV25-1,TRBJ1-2,CASSVETGGARGYTF
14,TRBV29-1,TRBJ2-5,CSSSPGTGEETQYF
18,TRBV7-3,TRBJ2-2,CASSLSVHGRGNTGELFF
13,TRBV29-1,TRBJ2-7,CSCLGGDQDEQYF
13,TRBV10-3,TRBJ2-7,CAISGESSYEQYF
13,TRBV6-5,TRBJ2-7,CASSHGLVYEQYF
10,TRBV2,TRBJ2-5,CASPRGDQYF
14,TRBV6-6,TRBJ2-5,CASSYARGSETQYF
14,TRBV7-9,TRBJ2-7,CASSLDSQGYEQYF
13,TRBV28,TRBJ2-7,CASLRQGAREQYF
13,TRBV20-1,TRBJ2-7,CSTMGLAAYEQYF
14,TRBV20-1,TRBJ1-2,CSAREAGDLEGYTF
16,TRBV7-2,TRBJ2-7,CASSLGWGERDHEQYF
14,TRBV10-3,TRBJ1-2,CASSYSTDFYGYTF
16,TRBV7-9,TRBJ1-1,CASSQDSSSGITEALF
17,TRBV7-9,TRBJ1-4,CASSRLSGTGRKEKLFF
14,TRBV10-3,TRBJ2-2,CASRWTDSTGELFF
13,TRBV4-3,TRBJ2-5,CASSQDQSETQYF
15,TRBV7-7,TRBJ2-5,CASTRAWGGQETQYF
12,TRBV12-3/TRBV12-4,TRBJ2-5,CASSLAWKTQYF
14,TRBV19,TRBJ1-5,CASNNGFRDQPQHF
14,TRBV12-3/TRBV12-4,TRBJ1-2,CASSGDRLNYGYTF
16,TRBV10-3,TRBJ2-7,CAISPSRDRGNYEQYF
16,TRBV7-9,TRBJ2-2,CASSQDSTLSTGELFF
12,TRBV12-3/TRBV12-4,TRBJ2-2,CASSRRHGELFF
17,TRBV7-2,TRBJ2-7,CASSFRETSGSWYEQYF
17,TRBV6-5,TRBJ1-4,CASSYSETPSTNEKLFF
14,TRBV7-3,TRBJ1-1,CASSLAQGDTEAFF
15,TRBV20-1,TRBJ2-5,CSARRLAGGRETQYF
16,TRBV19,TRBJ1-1,CASSIPRRGWDTEAFF
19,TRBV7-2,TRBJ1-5,CASSFYICSVRTSNQPQHF
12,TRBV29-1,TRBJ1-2,CSERDSNYGYTF